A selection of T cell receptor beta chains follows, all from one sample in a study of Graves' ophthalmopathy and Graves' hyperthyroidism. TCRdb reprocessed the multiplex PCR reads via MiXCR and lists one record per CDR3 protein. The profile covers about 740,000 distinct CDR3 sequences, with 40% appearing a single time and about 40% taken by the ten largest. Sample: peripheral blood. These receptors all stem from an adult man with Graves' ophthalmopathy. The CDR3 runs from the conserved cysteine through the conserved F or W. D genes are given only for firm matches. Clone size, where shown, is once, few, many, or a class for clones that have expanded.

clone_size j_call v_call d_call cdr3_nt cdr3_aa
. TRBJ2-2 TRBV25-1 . TGTGCCAGCAGCGACGACGTTTTACTGGGGCGGACCGGGGAGCTGTTTTTT CASSDDVLLGRTGELFF
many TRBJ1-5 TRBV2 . TGTGCCAGCAGTGTGGGATTCGGTCAGCCCCAGCATTTT CASSVGFGQPQHF
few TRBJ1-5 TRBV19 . TGTGCCAGTAGTATGCAGTCCGGGGTACAGCCCCAGCATTTT CASSMQSGVQPQHF
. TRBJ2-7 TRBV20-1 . TGCAGTGCCAACTCAGGGACTGGGGTCTACGAGCAGTACTTC CSANSGTGVYEQYF
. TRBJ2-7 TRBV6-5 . TGTGCCAGCGGTCCTCTAGGGTTCCACGGGCAGTACTTC CASGPLGFHGQYF
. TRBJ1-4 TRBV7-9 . TGTGCCAGCAGCTTAGGTCTGTCCGAAGAAAAACTGTTTTTT CASSLGLSEEKLFF
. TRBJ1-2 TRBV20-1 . TGCAGTGCTAGAGAAGGTCGTAAGAGTGCTGACTATGGCTACACCTTC CSAREGRKSADYGYTF
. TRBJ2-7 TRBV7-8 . TGTGCCAGCAGCCGATCCCGGGCTGGGCGGGGTCTCTACGAGCAGTACTTC CASSRSRAGRGLYEQYF
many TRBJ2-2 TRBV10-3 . TGTGCCATCAGTGAGTCACTAGCAGGAACCGGGGAGCTGTTTTTT CAISESLAGTGELFF
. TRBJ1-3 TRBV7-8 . TGTGCCAGCAGCTTAGAGGCAGGGGGAAACACCATATATTTT CASSLEAGGNTIYF
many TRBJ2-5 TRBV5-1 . TGTGCCAGCAGCTTGGTTGGCGAAGAGACCCAGTACTTC CASSLVGEETQYF
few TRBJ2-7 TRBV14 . TGTGCCAGCAGCCAAGGGGGCTTCACCACCTACGAGCAGTACTTC CASSQGGFTTYEQYF
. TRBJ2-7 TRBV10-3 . TGTGCCATCAGTGGACAGGACTACGAGCAGTACTTC CAISGQDYEQYF
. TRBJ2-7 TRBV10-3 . TGTGCCACCAGTGATTCGGGACCCGACAGGCGTAAGGGCTACGAGCAGTACTTC CATSDSGPDRRKGYEQYF
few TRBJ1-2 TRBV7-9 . TGTGCCAGCAGCTTTACCACCGGGACCGAAGGGAACCCGTACTATGGCTACACCTTC CASSFTTGTEGNPYYGYTF
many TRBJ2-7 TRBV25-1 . TGTGCCAGCAGTGAATCAGAAACCTACGAGCAGTACTTC CASSESETYEQYF
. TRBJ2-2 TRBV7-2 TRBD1 TGTGCCAGCAGCAATAGGGGTGACAGGGGCTTCTCCGGGGAGCTGTTTTTT CASSNRGDRGFSGELFF
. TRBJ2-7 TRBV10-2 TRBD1 TGTGCCTGGAGTGGGACAGGGTGGACAAGCGAACAGTACTTC CAWSGTGWTSEQYF
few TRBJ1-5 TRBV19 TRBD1 TGTGCCACCAGGGGGCCGGGGTATGATAGCAATCAGCCCCAGCATTTT CATRGPGYDSNQPQHF
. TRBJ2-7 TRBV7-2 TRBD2 TGTGCCAGCACCCAGCGGGGGGACTCCCACGAGCAGTACTTC CASTQRGDSHEQYF
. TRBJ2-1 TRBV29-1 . TGCAGCGCCTTGTCGGGGGCGGCTGAGCAGTTCTTC CSALSGAAEQFF
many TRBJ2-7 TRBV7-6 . TGTGCCAGCAGCTTAGGGGGGAGGTGGAACGAGCAGTACTTC CASSLGGRWNEQYF
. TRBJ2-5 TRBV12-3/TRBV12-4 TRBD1 TGTGCCAGCAGTTACGGGACAGACTACCAAGAGACCCAGTACTTC CASSYGTDYQETQYF
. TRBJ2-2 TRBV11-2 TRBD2 TGTGCCAGCAGCTTGATAGCGGGAGGCACCGGGGAGCTGTTTTTT CASSLIAGGTGELFF
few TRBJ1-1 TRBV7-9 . TGTGCCAGCAGCTCCCCAATGGGCTTGCGTACTGAAGCTTTCTTT CASSSPMGLRTEAFF
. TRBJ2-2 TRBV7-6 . TGTGCCAGCAGCCCCGGGTGGCCCATAGGGAACACCGGGGAGCTGTTTTTT CASSPGWPIGNTGELFF
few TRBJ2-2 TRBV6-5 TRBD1 TGTGCCACCGGACGGACAGGCCACACCGGGGAGCTGTTTTTT CATGRTGHTGELFF
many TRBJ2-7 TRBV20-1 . TGCAGTGCTTCCCGGAGGGACGAGCAGTACTTC CSASRRDEQYF
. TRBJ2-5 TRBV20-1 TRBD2 TGCAGTGCAGCTGGCGGGGGGGCCGGGAGAGAGACCCAGTACTTC CSAAGGGAGRETQYF
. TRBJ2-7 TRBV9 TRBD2 TGTGCCAGCAGCCAAGCACTCGCGGGGGGGCCTAGCTCCTACGAGCAGTACTTC CASSQALAGGPSSYEQYF
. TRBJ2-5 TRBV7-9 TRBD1 TGTGCCAGCAGCCGCAGCCGGACAGGGTCCCAAGAGACCCAGTACTTC CASSRSRTGSQETQYF
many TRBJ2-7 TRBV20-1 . TGCAGTGCTCAGCTGACTTCCTACGAGCAGTACTTC CSAQLTSYEQYF
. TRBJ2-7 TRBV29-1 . TGCAGCTTAAGACTGTTCGAGCAGTACTTC CSLRLFEQYF
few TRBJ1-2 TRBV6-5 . TGTGCCAGCAGTTACGACAGCATCTATGGCTACACCTTC CASSYDSIYGYTF
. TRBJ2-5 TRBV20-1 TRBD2 TGCAGTGCTAGAGGGGTTCAGGGACTAGCGGGAGGGGCTCAAGAGACCCAGTACTTC CSARGVQGLAGGAQETQYF
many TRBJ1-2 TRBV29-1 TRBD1 TGCAGCGTTGAAGAAAGGGCAGGGGGCTTTGGCTACACCTTC CSVEERAGGFGYTF
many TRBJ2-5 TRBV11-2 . TGTGCCAGCAGCTCGGGACAAGGCCCCTTCCAAGAGACCCAGTACTTC CASSSGQGPFQETQYF
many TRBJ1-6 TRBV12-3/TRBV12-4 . TGTGCCAGCAGCGAGGGGATAGGTAATTCACCCCTCCACTTT CASSEGIGNSPLHF
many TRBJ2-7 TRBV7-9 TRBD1 TGTGCCAGCAGCTTAGCGCTCGGGACAGGGTTCGGCGAGCAGTACTTC CASSLALGTGFGEQYF
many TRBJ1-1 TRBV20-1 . TGCAGTGCTAGAGGCAGGGTTGAAACTGAAGCTTTCTTT CSARGRVETEAFF
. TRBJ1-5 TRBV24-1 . TGTGCCAGCAGTCGTCGCGTCCAGGGTTTGGGCAACAATCAGCCCCAGCATTTT CASSRRVQGLGNNQPQHF